These 31 T cell receptor beta chains were all obtained from the same sample, sequenced in a study of somatic mutations in cytotoxic T cells in rheumatoid arthritis. Some clones are missing from TCRdb's copy, which holds only in-frame ones; the method was immunoSEQ multiplex PCR. The sample carries 25,000 to 30,000 clones, about 88% recorded once. Sequencing used CD8+ T cells sorted from blood. Receptors were obtained from an adult with rheumatoid arthritis.

This chain connects TRBV27 to TRBJ1-2, with TRBD1 as a possible D gene (6 bases). The V and J ends lost 7 bases and 0 bases respectively, with 15 bases between them. This CDR3 is built from 15 residues. Germline V gene lookup returns CDR1 MNHEY and CDR2 SMNVEV (reference sequence). CDR3 sequence reads: CASKPGTIANYGYTF. The DNA for the CDR3 is TGTGCCAGCAAGCCTGGGACAATCGCTAACTATGGCTACACCTTC.

The chain links TRBV30 to TRBJ2-2; D unresolved. CDR1 GTSNPN and CDR2 SVGIG come from the germline V gene (reference sequence). The germline V and J ends were trimmed by 2 bases and 1 base, with 5 bases remaining between them. The CDR3 contains 13 residues. The CDR3 here is CAWSRVNTGELFF. The CDR3 bases are TGTGCCTGGAGTCGGGTGAACACCGGGGAGCTGTTTTTT.

The V and J genes are TRBV28 and TRBJ2-4; D tentatively fits TRBD1 or TRBD2 (6 bases each). V was trimmed by 1 base and J by 2 bases, leaving 15 bases between them. Germline V gives CDR1 MDHEN, CDR2 SYDVKM. The CDR3 is 17 residues long. The CDR3, as DNA: TGTGCCAGCAGTTTATTTTCGGGGGCCGGATCCAAAAACATTCAGTACTTC. It specifies CASSLFSGAGSKNIQYF.

The V gene is TRBV5-6, the J gene TRBJ2-1, with TRBD1 matching 10 bases. J lost 7 bases, V lost 0 bases, and 13 bases had no gene match. This CDR3 has 18 residues. Germline CDR1 is SGHDT and CDR2 is YYEEEE. In nucleotides, the CDR3 is TGTGCCAGCAGCTTGGGTTTGACGGGACAGGGGTGGATGAATGAGCAGTTCTTC. It is translated as CASSLGLTGQGWMNEQFF. Looking up the rest from reference TRBV5-6 and TRBJ2-1 gives the full variable domain: DAGVTQSPTHLIKTRGQQVTLRCSPKSGHDTVSWYQQALGQGPQFIFQYYEEEERQRGNFPDRFSGHQFPNYSSELNVNALLLGDSALYLCASSLGLTGQGWMNEQFFGPGTRLTVL.

V gene TRBV9 combines with J gene TRBJ2-7; possibly TRBD1 or TRBD2 for D (5 bases each). V dropped 4 bases and J dropped 4 bases, with 15 bases sitting between them. Germline CDR1 is SGDLS and CDR2 is YYNGEE. CDR3 size: 14 residues. The CDR3 is CASSPKGSSYEQYF. CDR3 bases: TGTGCCAGCAGCCCGAAGGGGAGTTCATACGAGCAGTACTTC.

The chain has TRBV19 and TRBJ1-1; D may be TRBD1 (5 bases). Germline CDR1 reads LNHDA; CDR2 reads SQIVND (reference sequence). The CDR3 runs to 14 residues. The ends were cut back, 1 base at V and 2 bases at J, with 8 bases in the middle. This CDR3 is CASSIGRGNTEAFF. The CDR3 DNA sequence: TGTGCCAGTAGTATAGGGAGGGGAAACACTGAAGCTTTCTTT. The full variable domain, with the rest looked up from reference TRBV19 and TRBJ1-1, is DGGITQSPKYLFRKEGQNVTLSCEQNLNHDAMYWYRQDPGQGLRLIYYSQIVNDFQKGDIAEGYSVSREKKESFPLTVTSAQKNPTAFYLCASSIGRGNTEAFFGQGTRLTVV.

The chain has TRBV10-3 and TRBJ2-1; 8 bases line up with TRBD2. The CDR3 totals 16 residues. In germline, CDR1 is ENHRY, CDR2 SYGVKD. V shed 0 bases and J 4 bases; nucleotides not matched to a gene: 5. CDR3 loop: CAISESTGGIYNEQFF. CDR3 nucleotides: TGTGCCATCAGTGAGTCTACGGGGGGGATTTACAATGAGCAGTTCTTC.

This clone has only one observation. The chain combines TRBV5-4 with TRBJ1-2; TRBD1 aligns across 8 bases. The CDR3 consists of 14 residues. V lost 3 bases, J lost 2 bases, and 3 bases stayed unmatched. Germline CDR1 reads SGHNT; CDR2 reads YYREEE (reference sequence). The CDR3: CASSSQGANYGYTF. In DNA, the CDR3 is TGTGCCAGCAGCTCCCAGGGGGCGAACTATGGCTACACCTTC.

The rearrangement uses TRBV28 and TRBJ1-4; D may be TRBD1 (5 bases). The CDR3 has 19 amino acids. CDR1 and CDR2 (germline): MDHEN, SYDVKM. V lost 0 bases, J lost 0 bases, and 17 bases lay in between. CDR3 region: CASSLWMMGGFATNEKLFF. DNA of the CDR3: TGTGCCAGCAGTTTATGGATGATGGGGGGGTTCGCAACTAATGAAAAACTGTTTTTT.

The J gene is TRBJ2-1, the V gene TRBV27; 9 bases are a match to TRBD2. CDR1 and CDR2 (germline): MNHEY, SMNVEV (reference sequence). CDR3 size: 13 residues. V lost 3 bases to trimming and J lost 9 bases; unmatched junction nucleotides: 3. CDR3 coding DNA: TGTGCCAGCAGTTTCGCACTAGCGGGTGAGCAGTTCTTC. This gives the protein CASSFALAGEQFF.

The rearrangement joins TRBV10-2 to TRBJ2-7; maybe TRBD1 (6 bases). V lost 6 bases and J lost 0, with 9 bases in between. The CDR3 runs 13 residues. Germline values: CDR1 WSHSY, CDR2 SAAADI. CDR3 nucleotides: TGCGCCAGCAGGTTGGACAGCTCCTACGAGCAGTACTTC. Its translation is CASRLDSSYEQYF.

This chain uses TRBV5-1 with TRBJ2-5, with D possibly being TRBD1 (5 bases). Germline CDR1 reads SGHRS; CDR2 reads YFSETQ. This CDR3 region has 15 residues. With 1 base removed from V and 5 bases from J, the gap between germline ends came to 15 bases. As DNA, the CDR3 is TGCGCCAGCAGCTTGTCGCGTACAGGTGGGGAGACCCAGTACTTC. This translates into CASSLSRTGGETQYF.

This clone was recorded only once. This chain links TRBV13 with TRBJ1-2, with TRBD1 matching over 12 bases. This CDR3 is 15 amino acids long. The germline V gene has CDR1 PRHDT and CDR2 FYEKMQ (reference sequence). V lost 5 bases and J lost 4; bases outside the gene matches: 5. CDR3 protein: CASSPGQGASYGYTF. The CDR3 DNA follows: TGTGCCAGCAGCCCGGGACAGGGGGCGTCCTATGGCTACACCTTC.

This clone was picked up a small number of times. The chain is built from TRBV6-1 and TRBJ1-5; TRBD1 is a possible D gene (5 bases). The CDR3 contains 14 residues. Germline CDR1 is MNHNS and CDR2 is SASEGT. The germline V and J ends were trimmed by 4 bases and 1 base, with 8 bases remaining between them. The CDR3 loop is CASSGGLSNQPQHF. The DNA for the CDR3 is TGTGCCAGCAGTGGGGGACTCAGCAATCAGCCCCAGCATTTT.

A remark on this clone: Because the CDR3's place on the DNA is in doubt, the DNA is left out and the CDR3 is given as listed by TCRdb. The rearrangement uses TRBV27 and TRBJ2-5. The CDR3 is 13 amino acids long, termini counted. Germline lookup yields CDR1 MNHEY and CDR2 SMNVEV (reference sequence). CDR3 in amino acids: CASSSSDQETQYF.

The rearrangement joins TRBV29-1 to TRBJ1-2; D unclear. This CDR3 has 12 amino acids. V shed 2 bases and J shed 4 bases, with 8 bases lying between them. Germline CDR1 and CDR2: SQVTM and ANQGSEA. The CDR3, as DNA: TGCAGCGTTGAATTTACCGTCTATGGCTACACCTTC. Its translation is CSVEFTVYGYTF.

The rearrangement joins TRBV7-3 to TRBJ1-2, with TRBD1 as a possible D gene (5 bases). Germline CDR1 reads SGHTA; CDR2 reads FQGTGA. Trimming shortened V by 3 bases and J by 2 bases, and 10 bases separated the two germline ends. This CDR3 comprises 14 residues. CDR3 in amino acids: CASSLVGGNYGYTF. CDR3 coding DNA: TGTGCCAGCAGCTTGGTGGGGGGGAACTATGGCTACACCTTC.

The chain links TRBV9 to TRBJ1-2, with unresolved D. Between the trimmed V and J ends, which lost 8 bases and 3 bases, there was a span of 17 bases. The CDR3 loop spans 14 amino acids. CDR1 and CDR2 (germline): SGDLS, YYNGEE. This CDR3 is CARPQLGRDYGYTF. The CDR3 bases are TGTGCCAGGCCGCAGCTGGGTAGGGACTATGGCTACACCTTC.

This clone was seen only a few times. The rearrangement joins TRBV6-4 to TRBJ2-7; 8 bases match TRBD1. The ends lost 6 bases at V and 6 bases at J; junction bases unmatched: 13. The CDR3 covers 15 residues. The germline V gene has CDR1 MRHNA and CDR2 SNTAGT. Written as DNA, the CDR3 is TGTGCCAGCAGCGAGAGGTGGACAGGGCCTTCCGAGCAGTACTTC. It yields the protein CASSERWTGPSEQYF.

This chain joins TRBV28 and TRBJ2-2; TRBD1 aligns across 8 bases. The germline V gene has CDR1 MDHEN and CDR2 SYDVKM. The CDR3 spans 16 residues. The trim removed 6 bases at V and 2 bases at J, leaving 8 bases unmatched. The CDR3 DNA sequence: TGTGCCAGCAGCCCCCCCAGGGGGCTAAACACCGGGGAGCTGTTTTTT. Translating it yields CASSPPRGLNTGELFF. The full variable domain, completed using reference TRBV28 and TRBJ2-2, is DVKVTQSSRYLVKRTGEKVFLECVQDMDHENMFWYRQDPGLGLRLIYFSYDVKMKEKGDIPEGYSVSREKKERFSLILESASTNQTSMYLCASSPPRGLNTGELFFGEGSRLTVL.

Details on this clone: In the same sample, other DNA sequences code for this CDR3. The chain has TRBV5-1 and TRBJ2-1; 7 bases are a match to TRBD2. In germline, CDR1 is SGHRS, CDR2 YFSETQ. The CDR3 contains 15 residues. The trim removed 0 bases at V and 3 bases at J, leaving 3 bases unmatched. This chain's CDR3 is CASSLVGGGYNEQFF. Here the CDR3 DNA reads TGCGCCAGCAGCTTGGTAGGCGGGGGCTACAATGAGCAGTTCTTC.

The chain joins TRBV19 to TRBJ1-1, with a tentative D call TRBD1 (5 bases). V was cut by 3 bases and J by 5 bases, with 19 bases left in between. Germline V CDR1 and CDR2: LNHDA, SQIVND (reference sequence). The CDR3 has 16 residues. CDR3 region: CASSIRHGWGGTEAFF. The CDR3 DNA follows: TGTGCCAGTAGTATCCGCCATGGTTGGGGGGGGACTGAAGCTTTCTTT.

This chain connects TRBV19 to TRBJ2-7, with no clear D. The CDR3 spans 12 residues. Trimming removed 5 bases at V and 2 bases at J, with 7 bases between. Germline CDR1 LNHDA, CDR2 SQIVND (reference sequence). The chain's CDR3 is CASSSGPYEQYF. The CDR3 DNA reads TGTGCCAGTAGTTCCGGGCCCTACGAGCAGTACTTC.

CDR3 sequence reads: CASSQEQGDTGELFF. CDR3 in DNA: TGTGCCAGCAGCCAAGAACAGGGGGACACCGGGGAGCTGTTTTTT. The chain links TRBV4-2 to TRBJ2-2; 8 bases map to TRBD1. The CDR3 runs 15 residues. Trimming at V came to 0 bases and at J to 3 bases, leaving 0 bases not matched to a gene. The germline CDR1 and CDR2 sequences are LGHNA and YNFKEQ.

This clone appeared a single time. The genes are TRBV4-3 and TRBJ1-4, with D perhaps TRBD1 (5 bases). The length of the CDR3 is 17 residues. CDR1 is LGHNA, CDR2 YSLEER, per germline. V was shortened by 0 bases and J by 0 bases, with 11 bases between the two germline ends. In DNA, the CDR3 is TGCGCCAGCAGCCAAGATATCAGGGCTCCAACTAATGAAAAACTGTTTTTT. Encoded protein: CASSQDIRAPTNEKLFF.

This chain joins TRBV2 and TRBJ2-1; D could derive from TRBD1 or TRBD2 (5 bases each). There are 13 residues in the CDR3. The V end was cut by 11 bases, the J end by 6 bases, with 17 bases between. Looked up from germline, CDR1 is SNHLY and CDR2 is FYNNEI. DNA of the CDR3: TGTGCCTGCGAGAGAGGGGCTTTCAATGAGCAGTTCTTC. As protein: CACERGAFNEQFF.

The J gene is TRBJ2-5, the V gene TRBV27, with 11 bases that match TRBD2. Germline CDR1 MNHEY, CDR2 SMNVEV (reference sequence). The CDR3 consists of 15 residues. The V and J ends lost 7 bases and 4 bases, in that order; junction bases with no gene match: 8. The CDR3 DNA reads as TGTGCCAGCATTCTAGCCGGGACTAGCGGAGAGACCCAGTACTTC. Translated: CASILAGTSGETQYF.

The chain combines TRBV2 with TRBJ1-5; no reliable D call. Deletions cut 1 base from V and 4 bases from J, with 11 bases between. The CDR3 runs 15 residues. The germline CDR1 and CDR2 sequences are SNHLY and FYNNEI. CDR3 coding DNA: TGTGCCAGCAGTGAAGACGGAGTCCTTAATCAGCCCCAGCATTTT. Translated, it gives CASSEDGVLNQPQHF.

The chain has TRBV5-1 and TRBJ2-5, with 12 bases matching TRBD2. The closer fit of TRBJ2-7 to the DNA end suggests the J call may be wrong. This CDR3 has 14 amino acids. Germline V gene lookup returns CDR1 SGHRS and CDR2 YFSETQ. The CDR3 region is CASSMGTSGYEQYF. The CDR3 DNA reads TGCGCCAGCAGCATGGGGACTAGCGGGTACGAGCAGTACTTC.

The genes are TRBV6-1 and TRBJ2-7, with D perhaps matching TRBD2 (5 bases). This CDR3 comprises 15 residues. V shed 5 bases and J shed 6 bases, with 20 bases lying between them. Germline V gene data show CDR1 as MNHNS and CDR2 as SASEGT. The CDR3 loop is CASSPRKSGSSEQYF. In nucleotides, the CDR3 is TGTGCCAGCAGTCCTCGAAAAAGCGGATCGAGCGAGCAGTACTTC.

The chain carries TRBV21-1 and TRBJ2-7; the DNA was not compared with TRBD2, the D call given in the table. TRBV21-1 is a recognized pseudogene. The CDR3 length is 17 residues. The CDR3 reads CASRKGGTGGSLYEQYF. The DNA of the CDR3 is TGTGCCAGCAGGAAAGGTGGGACGGGAGGGTCCCTCTACGAGCAGTACTTC.